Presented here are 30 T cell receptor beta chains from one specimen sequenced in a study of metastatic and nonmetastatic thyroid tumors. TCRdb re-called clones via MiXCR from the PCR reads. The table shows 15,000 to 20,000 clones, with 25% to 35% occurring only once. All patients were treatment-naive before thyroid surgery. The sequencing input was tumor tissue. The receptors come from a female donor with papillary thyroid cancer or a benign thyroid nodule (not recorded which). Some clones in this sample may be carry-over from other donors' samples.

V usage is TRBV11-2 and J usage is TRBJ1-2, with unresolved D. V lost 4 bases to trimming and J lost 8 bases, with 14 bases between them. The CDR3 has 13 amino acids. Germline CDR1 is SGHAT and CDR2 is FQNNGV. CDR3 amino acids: CASSSFVDQGYTF. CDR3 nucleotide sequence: TGTGCCAGCAGCTCGTTTGTGGACCAGGGCTACACCTTC.

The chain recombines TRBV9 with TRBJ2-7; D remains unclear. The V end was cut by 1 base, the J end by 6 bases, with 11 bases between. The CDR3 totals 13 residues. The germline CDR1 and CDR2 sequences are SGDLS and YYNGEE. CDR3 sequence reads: CASSVNGPSEQYF. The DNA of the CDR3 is TGTGCCAGCAGCGTAAACGGGCCAAGCGAGCAGTACTTC.

CDR3 sequence: CASSERGEGGSPLHF. Here the CDR3 DNA reads TGTGCCAGCAGTGAACGGGGAGAGGGTGGATCACCCCTCCACTTT. V is TRBV2 and J is TRBJ1-6; D remains unclear. CDR3 size: 15 residues. V was trimmed by 2 bases and J by 10 bases, leaving 15 bases between them. The germline CDR1 and CDR2 sequences are SNHLY and FYNNEI.

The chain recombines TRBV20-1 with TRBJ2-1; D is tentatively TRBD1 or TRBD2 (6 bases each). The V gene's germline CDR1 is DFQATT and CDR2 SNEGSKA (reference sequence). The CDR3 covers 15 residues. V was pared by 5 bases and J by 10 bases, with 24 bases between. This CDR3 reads CSAGTSSVRGREQFF. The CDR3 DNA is TGCAGTGCTGGCACATCTAGCGTCAGGGGACGGGAGCAGTTCTTC.

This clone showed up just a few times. CDR3: CSAMNTEAFF. CDR3 DNA sequence: TGCAGTGCAATGAACACTGAAGCTTTCTTT. The J gene is TRBJ1-1, the V gene TRBV20-1; D is ambiguous. The CDR3 spans 10 residues. Germline values: CDR1 DFQATT, CDR2 SNEGSKA (reference sequence). The V and J ends lost 6 bases and 0 bases respectively, with 2 bases between them.

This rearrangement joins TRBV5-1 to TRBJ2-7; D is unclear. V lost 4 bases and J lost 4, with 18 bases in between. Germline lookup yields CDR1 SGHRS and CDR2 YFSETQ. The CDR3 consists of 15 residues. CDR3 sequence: CASSPGTDDFYEQYF. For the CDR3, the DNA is TGCGCCAGCAGCCCCGGCACGGACGATTTTTACGAGCAGTACTTC.

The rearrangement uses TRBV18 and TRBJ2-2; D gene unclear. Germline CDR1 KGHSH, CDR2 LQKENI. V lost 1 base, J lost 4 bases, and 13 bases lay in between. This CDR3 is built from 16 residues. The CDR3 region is CASSPRLGGITGELFF. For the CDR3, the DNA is TGTGCCAGCTCACCACGTTTAGGCGGTATCACCGGGGAGCTGTTTTTT. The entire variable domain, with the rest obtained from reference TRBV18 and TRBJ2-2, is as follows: NAGVMQNPRHLVRRRGQEARLRCSPMKGHSHVYWYRQLPEEGLKFMVYLQKENIIDESGMPKERFSAEFPKEGPSILRIQQVVRGDSAAYFCASSPRLGGITGELFFGEGSRLTVL.

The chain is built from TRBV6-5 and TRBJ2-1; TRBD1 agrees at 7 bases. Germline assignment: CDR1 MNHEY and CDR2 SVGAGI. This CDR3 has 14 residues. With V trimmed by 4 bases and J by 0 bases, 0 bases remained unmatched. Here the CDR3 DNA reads TGTGCCAGCAGTTGGGACAGCTCCTACAATGAGCAGTTCTTC. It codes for CASSWDSSYNEQFF.

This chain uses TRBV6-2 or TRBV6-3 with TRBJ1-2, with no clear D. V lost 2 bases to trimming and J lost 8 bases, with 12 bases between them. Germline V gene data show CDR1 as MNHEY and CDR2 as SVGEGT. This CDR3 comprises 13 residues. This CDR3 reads CASSYGPGEGYTF. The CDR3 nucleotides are TGTGCCAGCAGTTACGGGCCAGGAGAAGGCTACACCTTC.

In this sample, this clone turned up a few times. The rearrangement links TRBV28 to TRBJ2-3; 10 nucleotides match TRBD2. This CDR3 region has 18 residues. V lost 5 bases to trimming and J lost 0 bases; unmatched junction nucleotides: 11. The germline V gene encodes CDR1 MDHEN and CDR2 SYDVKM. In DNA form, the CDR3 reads TGTGCCAGCAGTCTAGGACTAGCGGCGATCCTCAGCACAGATACGCAGTATTTT. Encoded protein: CASSLGLAAILSTDTQYF.

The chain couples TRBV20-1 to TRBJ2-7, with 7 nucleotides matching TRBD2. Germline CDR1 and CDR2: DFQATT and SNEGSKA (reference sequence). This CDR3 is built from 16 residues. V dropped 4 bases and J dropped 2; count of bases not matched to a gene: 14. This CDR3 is CSAKIPGGFLAYEQYF. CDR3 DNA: TGCAGTGCTAAGATCCCGGGGGGATTTCTGGCCTACGAGCAGTACTTC.

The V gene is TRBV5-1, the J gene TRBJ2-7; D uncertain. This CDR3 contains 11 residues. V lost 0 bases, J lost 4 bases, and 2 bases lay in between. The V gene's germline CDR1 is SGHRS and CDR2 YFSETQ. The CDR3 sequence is CASSLGYEQYF. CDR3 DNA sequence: TGCGCCAGCAGCTTGGGATACGAGCAGTACTTC.

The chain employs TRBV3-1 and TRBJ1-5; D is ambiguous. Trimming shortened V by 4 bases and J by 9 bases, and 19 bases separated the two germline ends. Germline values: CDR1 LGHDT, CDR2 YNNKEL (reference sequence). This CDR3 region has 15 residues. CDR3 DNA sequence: TGTGCCAGCAGCCCTGGTCGGCCCTACTACGGGCCCCAGCATTTT. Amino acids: CASSPGRPYYGPQHF.

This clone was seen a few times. For the CDR3, the DNA is TGTGCCAGCAGTTACGGGGGGTTTGAGCAGTTCTTC. This encodes CASSYGGFEQFF. This chain connects TRBV6-2 or TRBV6-3 to TRBJ2-5, with TRBD2 as a possible D gene (6 bases). TRBJ2-1 explains the end of the DNA better; the J call may be wrong. This CDR3 is 12 amino acids long. The germline V gene encodes CDR1 MNHEY and CDR2 SVGEGT.

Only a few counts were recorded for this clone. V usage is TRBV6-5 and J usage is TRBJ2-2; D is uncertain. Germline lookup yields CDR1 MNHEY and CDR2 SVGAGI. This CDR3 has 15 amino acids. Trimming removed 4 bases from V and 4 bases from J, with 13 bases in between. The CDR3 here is CASSSNPYSTGELFF. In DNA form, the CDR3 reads TGTGCCAGCAGTTCGAACCCGTATAGCACCGGGGAGCTGTTTTTT.

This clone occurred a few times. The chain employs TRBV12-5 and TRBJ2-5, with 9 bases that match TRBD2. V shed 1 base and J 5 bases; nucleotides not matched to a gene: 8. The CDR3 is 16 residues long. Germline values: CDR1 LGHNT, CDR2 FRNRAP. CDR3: CASGLGVVAGAETQYF. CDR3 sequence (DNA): TGTGCTAGTGGTTTGGGGGTGGTAGCGGGGGCGGAGACCCAGTACTTC.

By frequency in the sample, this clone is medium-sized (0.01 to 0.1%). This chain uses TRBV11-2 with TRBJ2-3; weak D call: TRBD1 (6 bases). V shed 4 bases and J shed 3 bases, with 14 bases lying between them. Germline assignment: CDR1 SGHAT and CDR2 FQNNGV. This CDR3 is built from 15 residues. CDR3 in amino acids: CASSSYYRVTDTQYF. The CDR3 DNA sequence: TGTGCCAGCAGCTCCTATTACAGGGTAACAGATACGCAGTATTTT. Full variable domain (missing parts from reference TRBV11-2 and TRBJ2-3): EAGVAQSPRYKIIEKRQSVAFWCNPISGHATLYWYQQILGQGPKLLIQFQNNGVVDDSQLPKDRFSAERLKGVDSTLKIQPAKLEDSAVYLCASSSYYRVTDTQYFGPGTRLTVL.

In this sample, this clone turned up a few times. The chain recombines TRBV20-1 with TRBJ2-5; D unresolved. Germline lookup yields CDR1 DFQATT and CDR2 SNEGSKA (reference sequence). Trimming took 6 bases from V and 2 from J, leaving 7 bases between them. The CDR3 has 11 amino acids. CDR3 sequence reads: CSARLQETQYF. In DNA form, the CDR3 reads TGCAGTGCCAGACTGCAAGAGACCCAGTACTTC.

The CDR3 region has the DNA TGCAGTGCTAGGACTCTTGATAGGGGCGGCTACACCTTC. It encodes CSARTLDRGGYTF. The rearrangement joins TRBV20-1 to TRBJ1-2; D perhaps matches TRBD1 (5 bases). Trimming removed 3 bases at V and 8 bases at J, with 16 bases between. Germline-derived CDR1 and CDR2 are DFQATT and SNEGSKA (reference sequence). The CDR3 is 13 amino acids.

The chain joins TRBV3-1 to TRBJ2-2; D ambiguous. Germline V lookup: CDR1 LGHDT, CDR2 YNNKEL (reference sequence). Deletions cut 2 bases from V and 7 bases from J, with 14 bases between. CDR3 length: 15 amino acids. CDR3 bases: TGTGCCAGCAGCCAATGGGATAGAGAAAACGGGGAGCTGTTTTTT. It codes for CASSQWDRENGELFF.

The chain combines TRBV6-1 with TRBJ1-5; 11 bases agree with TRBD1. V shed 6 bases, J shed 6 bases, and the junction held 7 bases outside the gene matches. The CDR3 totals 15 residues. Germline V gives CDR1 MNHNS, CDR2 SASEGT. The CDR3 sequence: CASSSDRGRSQPQHF. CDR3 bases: TGTGCCAGCAGCTCGGACAGGGGGCGAAGTCAGCCCCAGCATTTT.

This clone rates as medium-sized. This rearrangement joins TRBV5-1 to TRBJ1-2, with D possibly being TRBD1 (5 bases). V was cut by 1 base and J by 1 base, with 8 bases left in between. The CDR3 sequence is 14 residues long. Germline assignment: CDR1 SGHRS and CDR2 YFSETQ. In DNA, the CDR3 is TGCGCCAGCAGCTTGCAGGGATATAACTATGGCTACACCTTC. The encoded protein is CASSLQGYNYGYTF.

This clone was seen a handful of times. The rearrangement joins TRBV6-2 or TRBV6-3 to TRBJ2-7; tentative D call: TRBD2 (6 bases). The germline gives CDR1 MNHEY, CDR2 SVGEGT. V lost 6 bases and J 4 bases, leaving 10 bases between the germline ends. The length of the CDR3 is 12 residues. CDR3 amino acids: CASSRGLYEQYF. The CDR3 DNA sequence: TGTGCCAGCAGCCGTGGACTATACGAGCAGTACTTC.

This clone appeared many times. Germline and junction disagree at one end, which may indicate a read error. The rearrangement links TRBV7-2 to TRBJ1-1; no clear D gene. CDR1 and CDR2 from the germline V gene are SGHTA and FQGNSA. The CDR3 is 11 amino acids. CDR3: CAGSQAFEAFF. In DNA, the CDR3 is TGTGCCGGCAGCCAGGCATTTGAAGCTTTCTTT.

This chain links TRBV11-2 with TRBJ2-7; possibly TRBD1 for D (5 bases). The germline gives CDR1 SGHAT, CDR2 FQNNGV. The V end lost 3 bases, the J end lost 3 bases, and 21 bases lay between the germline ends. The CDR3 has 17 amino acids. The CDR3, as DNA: TGTGCCAGCAGCTTGGGCCAGGGATACCTTCGCGACTACGAGCAGTACTTC. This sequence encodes CASSLGQGYLRDYEQYF.

CDR3: CASSLVEYGEAFF. In DNA, the CDR3 is TGTGCCAGCAGCTTAGTAGAGTACGGTGAAGCTTTCTTT. This chain connects TRBV7-2 to TRBJ1-1; D remains ambiguous. The CDR3 consists of 13 residues. V shed 1 base and J shed 7 bases, with 10 bases lying between them. Germline assignment: CDR1 SGHTA and CDR2 FQGNSA.

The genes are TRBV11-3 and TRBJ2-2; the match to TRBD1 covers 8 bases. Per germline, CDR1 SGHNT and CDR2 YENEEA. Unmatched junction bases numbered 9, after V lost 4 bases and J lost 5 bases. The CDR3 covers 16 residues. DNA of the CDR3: TGTGCCAGCAGCTGGACAGGGCCACGAGGGACCGGGGAGCTGTTTTTT. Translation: CASSWTGPRGTGELFF.

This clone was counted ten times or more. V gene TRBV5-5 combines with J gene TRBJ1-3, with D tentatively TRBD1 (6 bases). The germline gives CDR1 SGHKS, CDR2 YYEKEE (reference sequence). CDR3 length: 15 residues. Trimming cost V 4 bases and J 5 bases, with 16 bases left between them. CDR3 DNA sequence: TGTGCCAGCAGCCTCGTTGCAGGGGCGAGAAACACCATATATTTT. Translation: CASSLVAGARNTIYF.

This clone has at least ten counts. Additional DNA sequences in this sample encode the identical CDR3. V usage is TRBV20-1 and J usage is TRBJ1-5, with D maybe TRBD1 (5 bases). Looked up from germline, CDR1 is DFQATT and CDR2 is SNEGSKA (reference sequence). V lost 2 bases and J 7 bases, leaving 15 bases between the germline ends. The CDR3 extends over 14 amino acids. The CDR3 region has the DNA TGCAGTGCTAGACGACCGACCCCAGGGCAGCCCCAGCATTTT. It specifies CSARRPTPGQPQHF.

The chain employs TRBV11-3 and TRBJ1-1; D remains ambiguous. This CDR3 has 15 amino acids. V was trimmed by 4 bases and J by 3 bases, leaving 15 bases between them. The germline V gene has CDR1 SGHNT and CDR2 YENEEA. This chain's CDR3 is CASSSPGRGDTEAFF. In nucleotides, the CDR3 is TGTGCCAGCAGCTCCCCCGGGCGGGGTGACACTGAAGCTTTCTTT. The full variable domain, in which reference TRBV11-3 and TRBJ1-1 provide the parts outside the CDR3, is EAGVVQSPRYKIIEKKQPVAFWCNPISGHNTLYWYLQNLGQGPELLIRYENEEAVDDSQLPKDRFSAERLKGVDSTLKIQPAELGDSAVYLCASSSPGRGDTEAFFGQGTRLTVV.